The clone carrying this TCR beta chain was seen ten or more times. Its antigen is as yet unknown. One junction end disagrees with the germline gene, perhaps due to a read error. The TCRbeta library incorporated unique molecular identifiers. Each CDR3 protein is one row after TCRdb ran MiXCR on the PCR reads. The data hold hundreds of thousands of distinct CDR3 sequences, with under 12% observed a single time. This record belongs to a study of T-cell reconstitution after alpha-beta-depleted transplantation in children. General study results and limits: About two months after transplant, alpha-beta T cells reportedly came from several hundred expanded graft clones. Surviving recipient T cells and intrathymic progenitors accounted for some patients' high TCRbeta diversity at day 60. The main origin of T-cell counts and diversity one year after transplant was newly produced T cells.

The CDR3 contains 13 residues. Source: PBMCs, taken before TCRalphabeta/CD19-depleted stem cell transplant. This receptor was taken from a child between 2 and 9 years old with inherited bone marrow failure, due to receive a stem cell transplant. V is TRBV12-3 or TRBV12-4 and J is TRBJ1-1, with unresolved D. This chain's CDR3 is CASSLVENTEAFF. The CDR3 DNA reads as TGTGCCAGCAGCTTAGTGGAGAACACTGAAGCTTTCTTT.